A selection of T cell receptor beta chains follows, all from one sample in a study of cytomegalovirus exposure and HLA in healthy donors. The protocol was immunoSEQ multiplex PCR, while the TCRdb copy is restricted to in-frame clones and leaves out a portion. In the table there are about 70,000 clones, around 70% of which are singletons. The specimen sequenced was PBMCs. The receptors derive from a human donor in good health. CDR3s include the opening cysteine and the closing phenylalanine or tryptophan. The order of the fields is D gene, J gene, V gene, clone size, CDR3 DNA, CDR3 protein. D genes are given only for firm matches. Clone size is shown for a subset of rows, as once, few, many or a class of expanded clone.

TRBD1,TRBJ1-3,TRBV30,-,TGTGCCTGGCGTATACAGGGGGGAGGAAACACCATATATTTT,CAWRIQGGGNTIYF
-,TRBJ1-2,TRBV10-2,-,TGCGCCAGCAGTGAAGTACAGGGTGTAAATGGCTACACCTTC,CASSEVQGVNGYTF
-,TRBJ2-7,TRBV6-1,-,TGTGCCAGCAGTGAAGTGACAGGCTACGAGCAGTACTTC,CASSEVTGYEQYF
-,TRBJ1-2,TRBV6-1,-,TGTGCCAGCAGTGAAGGCACCAGGGGTGGCGACTACACCTTC,CASSEGTRGGDYTF
TRBD2,TRBJ2-5,TRBV5-4,few,TGTGCCAGCAGCGCCAGCGGGAGGGCCGGCGAGACCCAGTACTTC,CASSASGRAGETQYF
-,TRBJ2-7,TRBV6-6,-,TGTGCCAGCAGTTATCGGACGGACTACTACGAGCAGTACTTC,CASSYRTDYYEQYF
-,TRBJ2-1,TRBV7-3,-,TGTGCCAGCAGCCCCGGGAGTGAGCAGTTCTTC,CASSPGSEQFF
TRBD1,TRBJ1-2,TRBV2,few,TGTGCCAGCAGTCGACAGGGCGGCTATGGCTACACCTTC,CASSRQGGYGYTF
-,TRBJ2-1,TRBV5-6,-,TGTGCCAGCAGCTCTGACATCTCAACCTACAATGAGCAGTTCTTC,CASSSDISTYNEQFF
TRBD2,TRBJ2-3,TRBV9,-,TGTGCCAGCAGTTTAAGCGGGGCCCGGGATACGCAGTATTTT,CASSLSGARDTQYF
-,TRBJ2-1,TRBV27,-,TGTGCCAGCTCTATGGCGCGGAGGGCCACGTTCTTC,CASSMARRATFF
-,TRBJ2-7,TRBV14,-,TGTGCCAGCAGCCAGAGACTCTACGAGCAGTACTTC,CASSQRLYEQYF
TRBD1,TRBJ1-4,TRBV4-1,once,TGCGCCAGCAGCCAAGATCCAGGGGGTAATGAAAAACTGTTTTTT,CASSQDPGGNEKLFF
-,TRBJ2-5,TRBV7-9,-,TGTGCCAGCAGCCCTCCCGGGTCGGAGACCCAGTACTTC,CASSPPGSETQYF
TRBD1,TRBJ1-4,TRBV6-5,-,TGTGCCAGCAGCCAGGGACAGGGATGGGGTGAAAAACTGTTTTTT,CASSQGQGWGEKLFF
TRBD2,TRBJ2-7,TRBV5-1,-,TGCGCCAGCAGCCCGGGACTAGCGGGAGGGGACGAGCAGTACTTC,CASSPGLAGGDEQYF
-,TRBJ2-6,TRBV27,-,TGTGCCAGCCGGGAATCTTCTGGGGCCAACGTCCTGACTTTC,CASRESSGANVLTF
TRBD1,TRBJ1-1,TRBV7-9,once,TGTGCCAGCAGCTTTGGGACAGGGGGCACTGAAGCTTTCTTT,CASSFGTGGTEAFF
TRBD1,TRBJ1-4,TRBV7-9,-,TGTGCCAGCACCAAGGGGACAGGGGATGAAAAACTGTTTTTT,CASTKGTGDEKLFF
-,TRBJ1-2,TRBV11-2,-,TGTGCCAGCAGCTTAGGGCAGGGTTGGTATGGCTACACCTTC,CASSLGQGWYGYTF
TRBD2,TRBJ2-1,TRBV25-1,few,TGTGCCAGCAGTTCTAGTCGGGGGGGCTGGAATGAGCAGTTCTTC,CASSSSRGGWNEQFF
TRBD1,TRBJ2-7,TRBV12-5,-,TGTGCTAGTGGTTTGGTACCTGATGGTCAGGGGGCTGGAGAGCAGTACTTC,CASGLVPDGQGAGEQYF
TRBD2,TRBJ2-1,TRBV5-1,-,TGCGCCAGCAGCTTGGGGGAAACTAGCGGGTCCTACAATGAGCAGTTCTTC,CASSLGETSGSYNEQFF
-,TRBJ1-5,TRBV30,-,TGTGCCTGGAGTGCCTTCCCGGGGGGCAATCAGCCCCAGCATTTT,CAWSAFPGGNQPQHF
-,TRBJ1-3,TRBV10-3,few,TGTGCCATCAGTGAGTTAGACAGACCCTCTGGAAACACCATATATTTT,CAISELDRPSGNTIYF
TRBD2,TRBJ2-5,TRBV9,-,TGTGCCAGCAGCTCGCGTAGCGGGAGTTCATATGAGACCCAGTACTTC,CASSSRSGSSYETQYF
TRBD1,TRBJ1-1,TRBV6-5,-,TGTGCCAGCAGTTCAGGGACAGGGTACGGCACTGAAGCTTTCTTT,CASSSGTGYGTEAFF
-,TRBJ2-5,TRBV5-4,few,TGTGCCAGCAGTCCCGCAGGGGCCCTCCAAGAGACCCAGTACTTC,CASSPAGALQETQYF
TRBD2,TRBJ2-5,TRBV5-1,-,TGCGCCAGCAGCAAGGAGGTAGCGGGAAGCCAAGAGACCCAGTACTTC,CASSKEVAGSQETQYF
TRBD2,TRBJ2-1,TRBV10-1,-,TGCGCCAGCAGTGAAACGGTGCGGGAGGGCCGAAATGAGCAGTTCTTC,CASSETVREGRNEQFF
TRBD2,TRBJ2-1,TRBV27,-,TGTGCCAGCAGTTTAACGGGAGGAGGAAATGAGCAGTTCTTC,CASSLTGGGNEQFF
-,TRBJ2-3,TRBV11-3,few,TGTGCCAGCAGCGCCGGGCAGGGCGTAACAGATACGCAGTATTTT,CASSAGQGVTDTQYF
TRBD1,TRBJ2-7,TRBV28,-,TGTGCCAGCAGTTCCCGGGACAGAGCCTACGAGCAGTACTTC,CASSSRDRAYEQYF
-,TRBJ1-6,TRBV6-5,-,TGTGCCAGCACCTATTTAACACAGGTGTCATCACCCCTCCACTTT,CASTYLTQVSSPLHF
-,TRBJ1-3,TRBV7-6,-,TGTGCCAGCAGCCTCCGGGGGTCGGCCCTCTCTGGAAACACCATATATTTT,CASSLRGSALSGNTIYF
-,TRBJ1-5,TRBV28,-,TGTGCCAGCAGTCCGCGATCTAGCAATCAGCCCCAGCATTTT,CASSPRSSNQPQHF
TRBD1,TRBJ1-1,TRBV7-9,-,TGTGCCAGCAGCCCAGTGGACAGGCCAAACACTGAAGCTTTCTTT,CASSPVDRPNTEAFF
-,TRBJ2-3,TRBV5-6,-,TGTGCCAGCAGCTTCGGAATTAGCGGTCCCACAGATACGCAGTATTTT,CASSFGISGPTDTQYF
TRBD2,TRBJ2-3,TRBV9,-,TGTGCCAGCAGCGCCCTAGCGGGAGTAACAGATACGCAGTATTTT,CASSALAGVTDTQYF
TRBD2,TRBJ2-1,TRBV9,-,TGTGCCAGCAGCGCGACTAGCGGGAGTGGGTCCTACAATGAGCAGTTCTTC,CASSATSGSGSYNEQFF
TRBD2,TRBJ2-7,TRBV5-6,-,TGTGCCAGCAGCTTGACTAGCGGGACCCCTAGCTCCTACGAGCAGTACTTC,CASSLTSGTPSSYEQYF
-,TRBJ2-1,TRBV15,-,TGTGCCACCGCTTCCGGGACAAAGTACAATGAGCAGTTCTTC,CATASGTKYNEQFF
-,TRBJ2-3,TRBV6-1,-,TGTGCCAGCAGTGAATTTTTACAGAACACAGATACGCAGTATTTT,CASSEFLQNTDTQYF
-,TRBJ2-7,TRBV6-1,few,TGTGCCAGCAGTGAAGGACGGGACTGGCAGTACTTC,CASSEGRDWQYF
-,TRBJ2-5,TRBV30,-,TGTGCCTGGTCGAACGGAGAGGGAGGCAAGGAGACCCAGTACTTC,CAWSNGEGGKETQYF
-,TRBJ1-2,TRBV7-9,-,TGTGCCAGCAGCCCCGACTGGGAGGGTGGCTACACCTTC,CASSPDWEGGYTF
-,TRBJ2-7,TRBV27,-,TGTGCCAGCAGCTCAGGGTCCTACGAGCAGTACTTC,CASSSGSYEQYF
TRBD1,TRBJ2-3,TRBV6-1,-,TGTGCCAGCAGTCTAGGACAGGGAACAGATACGCAGTATTTT,CASSLGQGTDTQYF
TRBD2,TRBJ2-1,TRBV14,few,TGTGCCAGCAGCCATGACGGACTAGCGGGGACTAAGAGTTCCTCCTACAATGAGCAGTTCTTC,CASSHDGLAGTKSSSYNEQFF
-,TRBJ1-1,TRBV5-6,-,TGTGCCAGCAGCTTGGGTACCAGTGAAGCTTTCTTT,CASSLGTSEAFF
-,TRBJ2-2,TRBV2,few,TGTGCCAGCAGGACAGGATTGAACACCGGGGAGCTGTTTTTT,CASRTGLNTGELFF
TRBD2,TRBJ2-1,TRBV10-3,-,TGTGCCACTAAGCGGGAGCCGAACAATGAGCAGTTCTTC,CATKREPNNEQFF
-,TRBJ2-6,TRBV5-1,few,TGCGCCAGCAGCTTGCATGGGTGGAGGTTCGGGGCCAACGTCCTGACTTTC,CASSLHGWRFGANVLTF
-,TRBJ2-5,TRBV5-1,-,TGCGCCAGCAGCTTACGTGGGGGGGAGACCCAGTACTTC,CASSLRGGETQYF
TRBD2,TRBJ2-7,TRBV7-2,-,TGTGCCAGCAGCTTCCTCGGCCCTAGCGGGAGAGACCTTTACTTC,CASSFLGPSGRDLYF
-,TRBJ1-1,TRBV7-9,-,TGTGCCAGCAGCTCAACTAACCAGGGGCTGGAAACTGAAGCTTTCTTT,CASSSTNQGLETEAFF